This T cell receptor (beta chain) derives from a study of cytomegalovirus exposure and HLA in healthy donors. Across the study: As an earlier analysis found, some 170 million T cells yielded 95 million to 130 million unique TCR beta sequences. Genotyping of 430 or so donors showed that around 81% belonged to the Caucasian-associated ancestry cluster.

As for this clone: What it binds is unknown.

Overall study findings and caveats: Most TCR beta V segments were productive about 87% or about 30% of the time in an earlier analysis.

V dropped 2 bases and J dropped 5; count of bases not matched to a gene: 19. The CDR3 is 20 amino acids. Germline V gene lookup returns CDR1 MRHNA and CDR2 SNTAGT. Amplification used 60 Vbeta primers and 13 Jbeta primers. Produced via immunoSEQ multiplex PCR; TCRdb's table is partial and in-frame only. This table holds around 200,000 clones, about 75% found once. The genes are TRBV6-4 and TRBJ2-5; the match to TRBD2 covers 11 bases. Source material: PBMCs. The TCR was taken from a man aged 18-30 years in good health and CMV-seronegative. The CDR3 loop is CASSDRGWASGRRGRETQYF. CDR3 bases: TGTGCCAGCAGTGACAGGGGTTGGGCTAGCGGGAGGAGGGGGCGGGAGACCCAGTACTTC.